This paragraph covers one TCR beta chain sequence. The antigen remains undetermined. These data originate in a study of T cell responses to AZD1222 COVID-19 vaccine. Study observations and caveats: Variant regions that are unmutated are reportedly the target of nearly half of spike-specific TCRs.

This CDR3 is 15 amino acids long. Per the germline V gene, CDR1 is LGHNA and CDR2 is YSLEER. With 4 bases removed from V and 4 bases from J, the gap between germline ends came to 14 bases. The protocol was immunoSEQ multiplex PCR, while the TCRdb copy is restricted to in-frame clones and leaves out a portion. The sample lists about 150,000 clones, about 90% seen once, with around 1.5% in the top ten. The clonotype was recovered from an adult in good health. The chain combines TRBV4-3 with TRBJ1-3; a possible D gene is TRBD1 (5 bases). The sequencing used peripheral blood, collected on day 0 of AZD1222 vaccination. The CDR3 nucleotides read TGCGCCAGCAGCCCGGGCCCAGGGTTCGGAAACACCATATATTTT. Protein product: CASSPGPGFGNTIYF.